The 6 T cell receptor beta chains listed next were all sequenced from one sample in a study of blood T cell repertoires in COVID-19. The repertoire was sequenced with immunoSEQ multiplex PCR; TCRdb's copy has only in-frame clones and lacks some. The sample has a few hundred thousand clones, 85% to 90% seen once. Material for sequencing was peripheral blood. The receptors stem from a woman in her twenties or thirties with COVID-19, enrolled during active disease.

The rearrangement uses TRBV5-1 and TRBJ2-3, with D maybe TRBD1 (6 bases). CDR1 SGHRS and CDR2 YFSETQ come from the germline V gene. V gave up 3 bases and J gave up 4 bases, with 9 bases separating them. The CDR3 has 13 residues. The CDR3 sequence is CASSSQGADTQYF. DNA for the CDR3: TGCGCCAGCAGCTCACAGGGAGCAGATACGCAGTATTTT.

The CDR3 bases are TGTGCCAGCTCACCACTCGAAAGGGGCGGTGGCTACACCTTC. Amino acid sequence: CASSPLERGGGYTF. This chain uses TRBV18 with TRBJ1-2; D possibly corresponds to TRBD1 (5 bases). Germline CDR1 reads KGHSH; CDR2 reads LQKENI. Trimming shortened V by 1 base and J by 7 bases, and 13 bases separated the two germline ends. CDR3 length: 14 amino acids.

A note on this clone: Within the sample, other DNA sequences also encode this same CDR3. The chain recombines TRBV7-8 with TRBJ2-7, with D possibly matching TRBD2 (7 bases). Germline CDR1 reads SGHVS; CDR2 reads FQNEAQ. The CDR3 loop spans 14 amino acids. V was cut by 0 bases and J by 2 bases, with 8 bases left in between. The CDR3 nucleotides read TGTGCCAGCAGCTTAGCCGGGGGGCCCTACGAGCAGTACGTC. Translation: CASSLAGGPYEQYV.

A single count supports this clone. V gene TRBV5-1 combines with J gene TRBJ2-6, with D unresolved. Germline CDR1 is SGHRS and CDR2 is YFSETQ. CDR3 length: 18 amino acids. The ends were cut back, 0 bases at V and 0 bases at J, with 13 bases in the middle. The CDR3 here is CASSLVGSLSSGANVLTF. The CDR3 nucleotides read TGCGCCAGCAGCTTGGTTGGCAGTCTTTCCTCTGGGGCCAACGTCCTGACTTTC.

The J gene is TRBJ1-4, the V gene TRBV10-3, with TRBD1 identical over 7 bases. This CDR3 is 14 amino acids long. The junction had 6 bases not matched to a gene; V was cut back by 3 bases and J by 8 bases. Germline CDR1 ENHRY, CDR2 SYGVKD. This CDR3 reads CAISEDREGEKLFF. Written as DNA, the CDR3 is TGTGCCATCAGTGAAGACAGGGAAGGGGAAAAACTGTTTTTT.

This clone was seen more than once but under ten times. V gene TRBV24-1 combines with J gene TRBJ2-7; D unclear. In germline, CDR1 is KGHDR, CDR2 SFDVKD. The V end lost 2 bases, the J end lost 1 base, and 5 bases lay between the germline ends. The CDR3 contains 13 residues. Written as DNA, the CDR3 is TGTGCCACCAGTGATTCCAGATCCTACGAGCAGTACTTC. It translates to CATSDSRSYEQYF.